Presented here are 2 T cell receptor beta chains from one specimen sequenced in a study of cytomegalovirus exposure and HLA in healthy donors. PCR involved 60 Vbeta and 13 Jbeta primers. Data came from immunoSEQ multiplex PCR; TCRdb stores just in-frame clones and leaves some out. The sample yields 120,000 to 150,000 clones, roughly 75% seen once. The sample consisted of PBMCs. Receptors originate from a man aged 30 to 45 in good health and CMV-seronegative.

In nucleotides, the CDR3 is TGTGCCAGCAGTGACTCCCCGGGAGGGACGACAGATACGCAGTATTTT. This translates into CASSDSPGGTTDTQYF. V usage is TRBV6-4 and J usage is TRBJ2-3; 8 bases line up with TRBD2. CDR1 is MRHNA and CDR2 is SNTAGT in the germline V gene. Trimming took 0 bases from V and 3 from J; bases not matched to a gene: 5. The CDR3 consists of 16 residues.

This chain links TRBV7-9 with TRBJ2-5; D is unclear. This CDR3 has 11 amino acids. The germline CDR1 and CDR2 sequences are SEHNR and FQNEAQ (reference sequence). V shed 5 bases and J shed 5 bases, with 6 bases lying between them. CDR3 residues: CASSPGETQYF. The CDR3, as DNA: TGTGCCAGCAGCCCCGGGGAGACCCAGTACTTC.